This T cell receptor (beta chain) came from a study of early T cells in non-severe SARS-CoV-2 infection. Germline CDR1 MNHEY, CDR2 SVGAGI. The length of the CDR3 is 15 residues. With V trimmed by 0 bases and J by 8 bases, 1 base remained unmatched. MiXCR was run by TCRdb on the 5' RACE reads, yielding one entry per CDR3 protein. The data contain fewer than 130,000 distinct CDR3 sequences, around an eighth of them singletons. The chain recombines TRBV6-5 with TRBJ1-6; 10 nucleotides line up with TRBD1. The TCR sequence derives from an adult who was a healthcare worker with PCR-confirmed SARS-CoV-2 infection or an uninfected control (not recorded which). The sequencing here drew on whole blood, taken at baseline. DNA of the CDR3: TGTGCCAGCAGTTACTCCGGGACAGGGGATTCACCCCTCCACTTT. Protein sequence: CASSYSGTGDSPLHF.